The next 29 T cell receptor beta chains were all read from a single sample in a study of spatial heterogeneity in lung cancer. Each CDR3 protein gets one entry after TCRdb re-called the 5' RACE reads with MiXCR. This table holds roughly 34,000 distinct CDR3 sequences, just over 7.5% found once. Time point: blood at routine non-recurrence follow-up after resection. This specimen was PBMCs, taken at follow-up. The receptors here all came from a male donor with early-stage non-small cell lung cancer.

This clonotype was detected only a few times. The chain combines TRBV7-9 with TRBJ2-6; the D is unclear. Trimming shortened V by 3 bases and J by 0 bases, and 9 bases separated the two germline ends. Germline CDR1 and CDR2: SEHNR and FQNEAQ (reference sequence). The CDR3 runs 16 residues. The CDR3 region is CASSFDGLSGANVLTF. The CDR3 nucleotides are TGTGCCAGCAGCTTCGACGGGCTCTCTGGGGCCAACGTCCTGACTTTC.

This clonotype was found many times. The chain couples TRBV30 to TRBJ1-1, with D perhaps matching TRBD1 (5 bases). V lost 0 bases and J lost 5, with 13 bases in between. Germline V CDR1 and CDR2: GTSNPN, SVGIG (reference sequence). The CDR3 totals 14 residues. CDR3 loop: CAWSVGTSRTEAFF. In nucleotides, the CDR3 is TGTGCCTGGAGTGTCGGGACTTCTAGGACTGAAGCTTTCTTT.

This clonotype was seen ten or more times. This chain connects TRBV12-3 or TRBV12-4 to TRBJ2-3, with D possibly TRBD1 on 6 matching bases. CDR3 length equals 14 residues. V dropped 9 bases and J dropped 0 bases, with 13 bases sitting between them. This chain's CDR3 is CARGEGDSTDTQYF. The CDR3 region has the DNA TGTGCCAGAGGTGAGGGGGACAGCACAGATACGCAGTATTTT.

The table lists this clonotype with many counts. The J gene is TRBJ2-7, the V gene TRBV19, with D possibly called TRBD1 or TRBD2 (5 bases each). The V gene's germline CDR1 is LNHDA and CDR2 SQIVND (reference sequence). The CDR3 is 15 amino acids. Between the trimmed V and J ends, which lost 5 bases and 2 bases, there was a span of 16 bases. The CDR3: CASSLSGTDPYEQYF. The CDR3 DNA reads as TGTGCCAGTAGTTTGAGTGGGACCGACCCCTACGAGCAGTACTTC.

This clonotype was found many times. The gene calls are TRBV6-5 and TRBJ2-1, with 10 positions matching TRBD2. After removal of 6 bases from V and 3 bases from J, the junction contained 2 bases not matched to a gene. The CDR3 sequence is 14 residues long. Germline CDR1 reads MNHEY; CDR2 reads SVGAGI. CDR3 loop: CASSSGGVYNEQFF. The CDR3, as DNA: TGTGCCAGCAGCAGCGGGGGGGTCTACAATGAGCAGTTCTTC.

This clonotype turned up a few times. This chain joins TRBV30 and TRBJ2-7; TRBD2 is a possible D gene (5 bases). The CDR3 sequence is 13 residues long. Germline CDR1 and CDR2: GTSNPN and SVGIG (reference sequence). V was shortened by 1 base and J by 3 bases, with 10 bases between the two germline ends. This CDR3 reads CAWSGGLGYEQYF. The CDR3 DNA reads TGTGCCTGGAGTGGAGGACTGGGCTACGAGCAGTACTTC.

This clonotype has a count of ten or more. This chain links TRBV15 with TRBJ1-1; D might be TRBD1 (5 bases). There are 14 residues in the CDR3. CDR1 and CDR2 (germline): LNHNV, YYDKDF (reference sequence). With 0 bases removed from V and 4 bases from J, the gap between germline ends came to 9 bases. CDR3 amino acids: CATSREMGGTEAFF. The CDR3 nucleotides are TGTGCCACCAGCAGAGAAATGGGGGGCACTGAAGCTTTCTTT.

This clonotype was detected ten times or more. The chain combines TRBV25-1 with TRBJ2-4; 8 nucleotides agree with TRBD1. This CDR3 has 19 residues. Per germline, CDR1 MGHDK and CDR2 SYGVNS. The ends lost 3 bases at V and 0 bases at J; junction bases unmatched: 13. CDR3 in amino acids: CASSDTQGVGSLAKNIQYF. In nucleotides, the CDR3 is TGTGCCAGCAGTGACACACAGGGGGTCGGATCACTAGCCAAAAACATTCAGTACTTC.

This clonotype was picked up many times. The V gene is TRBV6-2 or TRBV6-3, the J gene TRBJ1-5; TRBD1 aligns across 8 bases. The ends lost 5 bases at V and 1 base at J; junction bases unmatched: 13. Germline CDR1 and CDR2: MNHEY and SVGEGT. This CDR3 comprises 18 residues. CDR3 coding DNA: TGTGCCAGCAGTCACAGGACAGGGCAGGGAGAGAGCAATCAGCCCCAGCATTTT. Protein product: CASSHRTGQGESNQPQHF.

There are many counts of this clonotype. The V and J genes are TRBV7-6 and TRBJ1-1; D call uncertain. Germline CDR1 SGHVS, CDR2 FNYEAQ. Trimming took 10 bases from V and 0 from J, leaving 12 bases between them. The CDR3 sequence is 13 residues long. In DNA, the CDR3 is TGTGCCACCGTCCTAAATATGAACACTGAAGCTTTCTTT. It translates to CATVLNMNTEAFF. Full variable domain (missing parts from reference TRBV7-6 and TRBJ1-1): GAGVSQSPRYKVTKRGQDVALRCDPISGHVSLYWYRQALGQGPEFLTYFNYEAQQDKSGLPNDRFSAERPEGSISTLTIQRTEQRDSAMYRCATVLNMNTEAFFGQGTRLTVV.

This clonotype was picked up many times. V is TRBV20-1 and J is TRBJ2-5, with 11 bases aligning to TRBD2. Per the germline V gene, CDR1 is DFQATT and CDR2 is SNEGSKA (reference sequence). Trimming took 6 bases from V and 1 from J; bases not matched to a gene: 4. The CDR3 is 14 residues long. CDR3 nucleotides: TGCAGTGCCACCGGGACTAGCGGCCAAGAGACCCAGTACTTC. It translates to CSATGTSGQETQYF.

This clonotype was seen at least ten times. The CDR3 sequence: CAWRADVSLSNEQFF. The CDR3, as DNA: TGTGCCTGGAGGGCCGATGTGTCTCTTAGCAATGAGCAGTTCTTC. V gene TRBV30 combines with J gene TRBJ2-1; D is unresolved. Germline lookup yields CDR1 GTSNPN and CDR2 SVGIG (reference sequence). The CDR3 is 15 residues long. Trimming removed 3 bases at V and 6 bases at J, with 18 bases between.

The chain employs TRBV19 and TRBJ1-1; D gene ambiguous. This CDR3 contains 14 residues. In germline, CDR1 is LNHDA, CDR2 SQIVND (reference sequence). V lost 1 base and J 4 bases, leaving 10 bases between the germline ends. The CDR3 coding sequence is TGTGCCAGTAGTATAGGGAGAGGTGGCACTGAAGCTTTCTTT. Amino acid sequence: CASSIGRGGTEAFF.

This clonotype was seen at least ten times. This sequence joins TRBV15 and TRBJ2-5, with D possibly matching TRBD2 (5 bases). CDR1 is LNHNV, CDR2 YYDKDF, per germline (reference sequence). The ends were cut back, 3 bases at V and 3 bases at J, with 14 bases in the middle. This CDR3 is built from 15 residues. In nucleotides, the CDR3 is TGTGCCACCAGCAGCTCGCCCAGCGGAGAAGAGACCCAGTACTTC. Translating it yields CATSSSPSGEETQYF.

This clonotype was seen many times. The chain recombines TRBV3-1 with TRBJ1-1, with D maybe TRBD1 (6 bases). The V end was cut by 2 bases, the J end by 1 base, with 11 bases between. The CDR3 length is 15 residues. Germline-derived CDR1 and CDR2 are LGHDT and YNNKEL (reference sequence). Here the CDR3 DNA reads TGTGCCAGCAGCCAACACTTACAGGGGAACACTGAAGCTTTCTTT. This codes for CASSQHLQGNTEAFF.

The CDR3 DNA follows: TGTGCCAGCAGTTCCACCCGCGCTACAGAACTTAACTATGGCTACACCTTC. This encodes CASSSTRATELNYGYTF. This chain uses TRBV6-6 with TRBJ1-2; D uncertain. Germline assignment: CDR1 MNHNY and CDR2 SVGAGI (reference sequence). The CDR3 runs 17 residues. V shed 4 bases and J shed 1 base, with 19 bases lying between them.

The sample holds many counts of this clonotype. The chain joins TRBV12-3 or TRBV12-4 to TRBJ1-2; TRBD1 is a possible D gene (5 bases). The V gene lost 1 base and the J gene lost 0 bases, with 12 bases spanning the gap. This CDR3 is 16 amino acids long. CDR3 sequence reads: CASSLVRGRSNYGYTF. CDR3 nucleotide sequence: TGTGCCAGCAGTTTAGTGAGGGGCAGGTCTAACTATGGCTACACCTTC.

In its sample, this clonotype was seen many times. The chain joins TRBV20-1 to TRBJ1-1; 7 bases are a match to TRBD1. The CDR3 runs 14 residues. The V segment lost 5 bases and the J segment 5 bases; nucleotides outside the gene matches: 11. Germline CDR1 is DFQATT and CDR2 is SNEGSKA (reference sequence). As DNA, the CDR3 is TGCAGTGCTGGAAACAGGGGTAGGGGAACTGAAGCTTTCTTT. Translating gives CSAGNRGRGTEAFF.

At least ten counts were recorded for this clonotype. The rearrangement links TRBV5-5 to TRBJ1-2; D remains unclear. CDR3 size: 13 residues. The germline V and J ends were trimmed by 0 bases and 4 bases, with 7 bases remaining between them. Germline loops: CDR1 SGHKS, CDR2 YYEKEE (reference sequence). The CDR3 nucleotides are TGTGCCAGCAGCTTGGTAGGAACCTATGGCTACACCTTC. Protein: CASSLVGTYGYTF.

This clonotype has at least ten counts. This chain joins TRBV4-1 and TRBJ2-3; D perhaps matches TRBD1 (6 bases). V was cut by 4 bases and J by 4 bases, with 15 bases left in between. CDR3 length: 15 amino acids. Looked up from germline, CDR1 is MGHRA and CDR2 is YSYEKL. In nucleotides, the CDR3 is TGCGCCAGCAGCCCGACAGGTTCCGTCTCAGATACGCAGTATTTT. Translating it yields CASSPTGSVSDTQYF.

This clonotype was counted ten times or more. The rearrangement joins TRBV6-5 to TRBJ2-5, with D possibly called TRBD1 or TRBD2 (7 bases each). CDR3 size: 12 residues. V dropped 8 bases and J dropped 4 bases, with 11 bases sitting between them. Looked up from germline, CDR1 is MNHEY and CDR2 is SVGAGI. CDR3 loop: CASQGGGETQYF. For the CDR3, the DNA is TGTGCCAGCCAGGGGGGGGGAGAGACCCAGTACTTC.

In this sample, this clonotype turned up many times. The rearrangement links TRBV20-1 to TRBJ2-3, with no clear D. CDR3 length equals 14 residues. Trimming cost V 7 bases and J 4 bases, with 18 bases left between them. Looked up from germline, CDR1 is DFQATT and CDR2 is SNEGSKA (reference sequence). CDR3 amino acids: CSVLGPPTSDTQYF. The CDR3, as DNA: TGCAGTGTTCTAGGCCCTCCGACTTCAGATACGCAGTATTTT.

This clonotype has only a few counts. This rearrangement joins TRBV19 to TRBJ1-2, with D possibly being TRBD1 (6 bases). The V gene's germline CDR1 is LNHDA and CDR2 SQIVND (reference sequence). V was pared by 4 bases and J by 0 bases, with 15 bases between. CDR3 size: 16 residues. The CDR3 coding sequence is TGTGCCAGTAGTAATGAGGGGGACCCAACTAACTATGGCTACACCTTC. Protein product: CASSNEGDPTNYGYTF.

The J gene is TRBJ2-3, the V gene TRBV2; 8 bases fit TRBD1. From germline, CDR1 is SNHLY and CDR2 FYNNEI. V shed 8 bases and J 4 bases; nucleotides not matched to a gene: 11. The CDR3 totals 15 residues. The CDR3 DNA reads TGTGCCAGCTTTAGTAGGACAGGGCGCCCAGATACGCAGTATTTT. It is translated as CASFSRTGRPDTQYF. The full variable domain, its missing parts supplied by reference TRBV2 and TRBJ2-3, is EPEVTQTPSHQVTQMGQEVILRCVPISNHLYFYWYRQILGQKVEFLVSFYNNEISEKSEIFDDQFSVERPDGSNFTLKIRSTKLEDSAMYFCASFSRTGRPDTQYFGPGTRLTVL.

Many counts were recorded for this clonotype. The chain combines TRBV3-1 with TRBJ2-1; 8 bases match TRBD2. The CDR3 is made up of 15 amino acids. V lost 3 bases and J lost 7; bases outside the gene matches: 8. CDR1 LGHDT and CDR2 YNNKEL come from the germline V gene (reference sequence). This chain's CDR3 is CASSHPGLVTNEQFF. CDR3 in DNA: TGTGCCAGCAGCCACCCGGGACTAGTAACGAATGAGCAGTTCTTC.

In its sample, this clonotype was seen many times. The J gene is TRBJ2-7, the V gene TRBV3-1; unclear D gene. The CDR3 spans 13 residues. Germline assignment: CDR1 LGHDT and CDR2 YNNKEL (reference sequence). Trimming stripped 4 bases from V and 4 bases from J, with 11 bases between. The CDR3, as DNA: TGTGCCAGCAGCCCGAAATCCACTTACGAGCAGTACTTC. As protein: CASSPKSTYEQYF.

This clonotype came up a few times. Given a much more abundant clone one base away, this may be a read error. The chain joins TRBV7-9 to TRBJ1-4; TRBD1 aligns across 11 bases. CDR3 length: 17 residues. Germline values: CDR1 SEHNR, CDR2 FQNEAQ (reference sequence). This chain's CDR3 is CANSAWTGGSTNEKLFF. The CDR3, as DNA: TGTGCCAACAGCGCATGGACAGGGGGCTCAACTAATGAAAAACTGTTTTTT.

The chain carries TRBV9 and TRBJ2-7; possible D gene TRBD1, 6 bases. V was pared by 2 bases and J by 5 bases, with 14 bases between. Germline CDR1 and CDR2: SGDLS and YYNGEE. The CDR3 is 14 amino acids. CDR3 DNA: TGTGCCAGCAGCGTCTACGACAGGTCCGACGAGCAGTACTTC. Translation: CASSVYDRSDEQYF.

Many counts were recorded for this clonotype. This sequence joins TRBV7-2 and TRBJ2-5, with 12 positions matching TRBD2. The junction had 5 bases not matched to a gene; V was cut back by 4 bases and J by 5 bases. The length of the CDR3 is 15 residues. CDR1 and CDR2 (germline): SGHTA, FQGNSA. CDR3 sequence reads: CASSYYTSGGETQYF. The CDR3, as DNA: TGTGCCAGCAGCTACTATACTAGCGGGGGGGAGACCCAGTACTTC.